This entry features one T cell receptor beta chain sequence. Its antigen is as yet unknown. The record originates from a study of PD-1 blockade in classical Hodgkin lymphoma. Study-wide results and caveats: Prior to therapy, complete responders displayed diversity much like that of newly diagnosed patients. Diversity in CD4+ TCRs, unlike that measured in CD8+ TCRs, had risen significantly by C4D1.

Time point in this sample: cycle 4 day 1 (C4D1), after five to seven weeks of nivolumab. Every one of the patients relapsed after autologous stem cell transplantation (brentuximab vedotin exposure was variable). By magnetic negative selection, CD8+ T cells were isolated from the thawed PBMCs. Patients had nivolumab dosed at 3 mg/kg, delivered intravenously every 2 weeks. Assay used: immunoSEQ multiplex PCR; TCRdb lists only in-frame clones, some missing. The table records more than 9,500 clones, around 83% of them present only once. Source: CD8+ T cells from blood, taken before the fourth cycle of nivolumab. This TCR was recovered from a human donor with classical Hodgkin lymphoma. The donor label of this sample is uncertain.

In DNA, the CDR3 is TGTGCCAGCAGTTTAGTCAGGGGCCCCAAGGATGGCTACACCTTC. Its protein product is CASSLVRGPKDGYTF. The V call is TRBV28, the J call TRBJ1-2; perhaps TRBD1 as D (6 bases). Germline CDR1 is MDHEN and CDR2 is SYDVKM. The CDR3 covers 15 residues. Trimming left V 2 bases short and J 6 bases short, with 16 bases between.